This TCR beta chain was captured in a study of blood T cell repertoires in COVID-19. Turning to the study itself: The United States, Italy and Spain were the sources of the acute and convalescent COVID-19 samples. T cells, B-cell-depleted T cells, or PBMCs supplied cDNA or gDNA.

All enrollees were roughly 18 to 90 years old and from about 24 US areas. Assay used: immunoSEQ multiplex PCR; TCRdb lists only in-frame clones, some missing. Among roughly 170,000 clones, about four fifths were seen once, and the ten largest hold about 3.5%. This CDR3 spans 11 amino acids. Trimming took off 7 bases at V and 8 bases at J, with 11 bases between the two ends. The sequence was obtained from a woman between 45 and 60 years old in a cohort exposed to, infected with or recovered from COVID-19 (not recorded which). The sequencing sample was made of PBMCs or T cells enriched from blood (not recorded which). The chain combines TRBV12-3 or TRBV12-4 with TRBJ1-1, with TRBD1 as a possible D gene (5 bases). CDR3: CASNYRGEAFF. DNA for the CDR3: TGTGCCAGCAATTACCGGGGGGAAGCTTTCTTT.